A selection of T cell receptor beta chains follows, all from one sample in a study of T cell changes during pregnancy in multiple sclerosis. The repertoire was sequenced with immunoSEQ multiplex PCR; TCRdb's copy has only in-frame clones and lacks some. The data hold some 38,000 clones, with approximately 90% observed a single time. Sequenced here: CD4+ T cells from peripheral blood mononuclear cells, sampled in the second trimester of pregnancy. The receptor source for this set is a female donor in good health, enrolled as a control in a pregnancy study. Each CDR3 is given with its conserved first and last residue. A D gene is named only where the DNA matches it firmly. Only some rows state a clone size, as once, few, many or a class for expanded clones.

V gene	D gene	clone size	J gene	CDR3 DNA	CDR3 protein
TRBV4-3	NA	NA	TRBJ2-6	TGCGCCAGCAGCCAAGAGGGGCAGGTGACCTCTGGGGCCAACGTCCTGACTTTC	CASSQEGQVTSGANVLTF
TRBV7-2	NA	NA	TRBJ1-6	TGTGCCAGCAGCTTAGGGACAGTGAATTCACCCCTCCACTTT	CASSLGTVNSPLHF
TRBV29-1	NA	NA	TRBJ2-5	TGCAGCGTTCTCGCAGGGTGGGGAGAGACCCAGTACTTC	CSVLAGWGETQYF
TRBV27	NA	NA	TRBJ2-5	TGTGCCAGCAGTATGATACAGGGGAGGGAGACCCAGTACTTC	CASSMIQGRETQYF
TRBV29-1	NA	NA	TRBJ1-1	TGCAGCGCATCTTTAGGATTAGGGGGTACTGAAGCTTTCTTT	CSASLGLGGTEAFF
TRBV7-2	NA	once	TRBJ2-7	TGTGCCAGCAGCAGACAGGGAGGCTCCTACGAGCAGTACTTC	CASSRQGGSYEQYF
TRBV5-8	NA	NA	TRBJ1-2	TGTGCCAGCAGCTTCTGGGTCCCCCTGAGGGGCTACACCTTC	CASSFWVPLRGYTF
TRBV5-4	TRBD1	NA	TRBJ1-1	TGTGCCAGCTTTGGGGAAGTGACAGGGGTCTTTGCCATGAACACTGAAGCTTTCTTT	CASFGEVTGVFAMNTEAFF
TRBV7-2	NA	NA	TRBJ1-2	TGTGCCAGCAGCTTTTCCGGGGGTAGCTATGGCTACACCTTC	CASSFSGGSYGYTF
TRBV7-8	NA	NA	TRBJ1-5	TGTGCCAGCAGCCGAAGACAGCAGGGGAGCAATCAGCCCCAGCATTTT	CASSRRQQGSNQPQHF
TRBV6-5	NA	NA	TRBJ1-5	TGTGCCAGCAGTTACTCGGCCTTACACCAATATCAGCCCCAGCATTTT	CASSYSALHQYQPQHF
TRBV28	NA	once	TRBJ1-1	TGTGCCAGCCTCCAAGGAGGGGGGGCGAACACTGAAGCTTTCTTT	CASLQGGGANTEAFF
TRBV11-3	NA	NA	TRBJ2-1	TGTGCCAGCAGTGGGGGGAGCGGGAATGAGCAGTTCTTC	CASSGGSGNEQFF
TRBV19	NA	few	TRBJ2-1	TGTGCCAGTAGTATAGAGGGGGGAGGTGAGCAGTTCTTC	CASSIEGGGEQFF
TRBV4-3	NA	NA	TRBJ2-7	TGCGCCAGCAGCCGAGAGGGGGGGACCCCCTACGAGCAGTACTTC	CASSREGGTPYEQYF
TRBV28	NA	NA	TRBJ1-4	TGTGCCAGCAGTTTGCAAGGAGGGAATGAAAAACTGTTTTTT	CASSLQGGNEKLFF
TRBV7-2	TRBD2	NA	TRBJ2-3	TGTGCCAGCAGCATCGCTAGCGGGGGGAGAGATACGCAGTATTTT	CASSIASGGRDTQYF
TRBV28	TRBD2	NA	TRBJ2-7	TGTGCCAGCAGGGTGAGCGGGGGGGCCTCGTACGAGCAGTACTTC	CASRVSGGASYEQYF
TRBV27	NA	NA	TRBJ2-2	TGTGCCAGCAGTATTCGACAGGACACCGGGGAGCTGTTTTTT	CASSIRQDTGELFF
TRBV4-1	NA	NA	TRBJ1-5	TGCGCCAGCAGCCAAGCACCAGGGGATATAAGCAATCAGCCCCAGCATTTT	CASSQAPGDISNQPQHF
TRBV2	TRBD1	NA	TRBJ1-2	TGTGCCAGCAGCAACTCACAAACAGGGGGAGGCTACACCTTC	CASSNSQTGGGYTF
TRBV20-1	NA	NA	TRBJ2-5	TGCAGTGCTAGAGGGGGCCGGACCCAGTACTTC	CSARGGRTQYF
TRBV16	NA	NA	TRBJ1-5	TGTGCCAGCAGCCAATCGGGGGGAGGCAATCAGCCCCAGCATTTT	CASSQSGGGNQPQHF
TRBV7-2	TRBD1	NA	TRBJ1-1	TGTGCCAGCAGCTCACAGGGGAGAAATGTGAACACTGAAGCTTTCTTT	CASSSQGRNVNTEAFF
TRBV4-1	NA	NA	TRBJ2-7	TGCGCCAGCAGCCAGACAGTTTTAGGAACCTACGAGCAGTACTTC	CASSQTVLGTYEQYF
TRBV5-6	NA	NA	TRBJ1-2	TGTGCCAGCAGCTTGGTGGGAGGTGGCTACACCTTC	CASSLVGGGYTF
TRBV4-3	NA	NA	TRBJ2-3	TGCGCCAGCAGCCAAGGGGCTAGCGAGTTT	CASSQGASEF
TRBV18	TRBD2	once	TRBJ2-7	TGTGCCAGCTCACCATTTGCGACTAGCGACAATTCCCGCTACGAGCAGTACTTC	CASSPFATSDNSRYEQYF
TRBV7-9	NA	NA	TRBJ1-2	TGTGCCAGCAGCTTAGAACAGGGATATGGCTACACCTTC	CASSLEQGYGYTF
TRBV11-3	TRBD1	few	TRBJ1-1	TGTGCCAGCAGCTCCCAGGGGGCTAACACTGAAGCTTTCTTT	CASSSQGANTEAFF
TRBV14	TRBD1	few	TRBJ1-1	TGTGCCAGCAGCCGGTTGACAGGGATGAACACTGAAGCTTTCTTT	CASSRLTGMNTEAFF
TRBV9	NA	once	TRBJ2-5	TGTGCCAGCAGCGTAGGGGGGGGCGTAGAGACCCAGTACTTC	CASSVGGGVETQYF
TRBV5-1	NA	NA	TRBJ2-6	TGCGCCACCACGGCCGGGTCAGAGGCGATCTCTGGGGCCAACGTCCTGACTTTC	CATTAGSEAISGANVLTF
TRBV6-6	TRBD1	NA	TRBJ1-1	TGTGCCAGCAGTTCTCGGACAGGAGGTGATCGAGCTTTCTTT	CASSSRTGGDRAFF
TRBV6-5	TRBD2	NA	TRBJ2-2	TGTGCCAGCAGGGCGGGGGGAAACACCGGGGAGCTGTTTTTT	CASRAGGNTGELFF
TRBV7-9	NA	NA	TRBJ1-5	TGTGCCAGCAGCCCAACAGGGTGGAATCAGCCCCAGCATTTT	CASSPTGWNQPQHF
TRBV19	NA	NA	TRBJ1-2	TGTGCCAGTAGTACCTCTCTGACAGAAACCGGCTACACCTTC	CASSTSLTETGYTF
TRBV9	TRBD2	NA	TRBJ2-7	TGTGCCAGCAGCGTATCCGGGGGGAGGGGATACGAGCAGTACTTC	CASSVSGGRGYEQYF
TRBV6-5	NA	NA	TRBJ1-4	TGTGCCAGCAGTTACTCGAACCAGGGATTGGAAAAACTGTTTTTT	CASSYSNQGLEKLFF
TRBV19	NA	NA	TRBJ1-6	TGTGCCAGTAGCTACCAGGGGAATTCACCCCTCCACTTT	CASSYQGNSPLHF
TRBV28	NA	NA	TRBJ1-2	TGTGCCAGCAGTTTAGGAGACTATGGCTACACCTTC	CASSLGDYGYTF
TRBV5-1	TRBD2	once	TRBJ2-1	TGCGCCAGCAGCTTGGTGGGGGGGGACTACAATGAGCAGTTCTTC	CASSLVGGDYNEQFF
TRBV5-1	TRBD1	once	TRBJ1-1	TGCGCCAGCAGTTCCGGGACAGACACTGAAGCTTTCTTT	CASSSGTDTEAFF
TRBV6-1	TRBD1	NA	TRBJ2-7	TGTGCCAGCAGTGAACCGGGACAGTTCTACGAGCAGTACTTC	CASSEPGQFYEQYF
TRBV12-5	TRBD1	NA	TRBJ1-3	TGTGCTAGTGGTTCGGGACAGCCTGGAAACACCATATATTTT	CASGSGQPGNTIYF
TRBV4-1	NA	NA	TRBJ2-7	TGCGCCAGCAGCCAAGGAACAGGGATCTACGAGCAGTACTTC	CASSQGTGIYEQYF
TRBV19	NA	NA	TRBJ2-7	TGTGCCAGTAGACTAGCTTCTTCCGGCGAGCAGTACTTC	CASRLASSGEQYF
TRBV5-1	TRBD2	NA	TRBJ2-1	TGCGCCAGCAGCCTCCGGACTAGAAGCTCCTACAATGAGCAGTTCTTC	CASSLRTRSSYNEQFF
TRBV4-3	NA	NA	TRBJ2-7	TGCGCCAGCAGCCAAGACAGGGGCACCTACGAGCAGTACTTC	CASSQDRGTYEQYF
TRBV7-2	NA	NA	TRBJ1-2	TGTGCCAGCAGCACCGAAGGGTTCGGGGATGGCTACACCTTC	CASSTEGFGDGYTF
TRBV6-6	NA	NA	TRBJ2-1	TGTGCCAGCAGCACCCTCCCGAGAAAGGAGAGGGATGAGCAGTTCTTC	CASSTLPRKERDEQFF
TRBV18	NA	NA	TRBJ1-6	TGTGCCAGCTCACCTCTATCCGGGGGTGAATCACCCCTCCACTTT	CASSPLSGGESPLHF
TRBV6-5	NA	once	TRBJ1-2	TGTGCCAGCAGTTACTCATCAGGGTCCTATGGCTACACCTTC	CASSYSSGSYGYTF
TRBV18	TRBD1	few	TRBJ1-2	TGTGCCAGCTCACCTCTTCCCGGACAGGATTCTGGGTATGGCTACACCTTC	CASSPLPGQDSGYGYTF
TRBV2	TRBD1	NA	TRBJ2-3	TGTGCCAGCAGTGCGACAGGGGGCCCCACAGATACGCAGTATTTT	CASSATGGPTDTQYF
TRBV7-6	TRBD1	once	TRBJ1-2	TGTGCCAGCAGCTTAGCTCCGGACAGGCACTATGGCTACACCTTC	CASSLAPDRHYGYTF
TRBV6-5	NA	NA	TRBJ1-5	TGTGCCAGCAGTTACAAATCAAATCAGCCCCAGCATTTT	CASSYKSNQPQHF
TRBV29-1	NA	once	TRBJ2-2	TGCAGCGTCAGGGCCGGGGAGCTGTTTTTT	CSVRAGELFF
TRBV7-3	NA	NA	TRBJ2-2	TGTGCCAGCAGCTCAGACACCGGGGAGCTGTTTTTT	CASSSDTGELFF